The following is a TCR beta chain sequence with its context. Between the trimmed V and J ends, which lost 2 bases and 0 bases, there was a span of 11 bases. CDR1 SNHLY and CDR2 FYNNEI come from the germline V gene. The CDR3 is made up of 17 amino acids. The data stem from a study of blood T cell repertoires in COVID-19. Study information: There were acute and convalescent COVID-19 samples, and they came from the United States, Italy and Spain.

The method was immunoSEQ multiplex PCR; TCRdb's version includes in-frame clones alone and lacks a portion of them. The table shows 140,000 to 150,000 clones, with around 73% occurring only once. This receptor was identified in a woman in her forties or fifties who had recovered from COVID-19. Sequenced: PBMCs or T cells enriched from blood (not recorded which). The chain has TRBV2 and TRBJ1-6, with TRBD1 as a possible D gene (6 bases). The CDR3 nucleotides are TGTGCCAGCAGTGAACTTAGGGGGAGCTCCTATAATTCACCCCTCCACTTT. As protein: CASSELRGSSYNSPLHF.